This T cell receptor beta chain emerged from a study of PD-L1 blockade in urothelial cancer. Germline values: CDR1 WNHNN, CDR2 SYGVQD (reference sequence). Trimming cost V 7 bases and J 2 bases; bases outside gene matches: 8. This CDR3 contains 14 residues. The protocol was immunoSEQ multiplex PCR, while the TCRdb copy is restricted to in-frame clones and leaves out a portion. The sample has around 30,000 clones, approximately 82% seen once. The receptor was isolated from a man between 60 and 75 years old with urothelial cancer. The gene calls are TRBV10-1 and TRBJ2-7; TRBD1 agrees at 7 bases. The sample consisted of PBMCs, taken around atezolizumab (anti-PD-L1) treatment. The CDR3 protein is CASKTGTLPYEQYF. The CDR3 DNA sequence: TGCGCCAGCAAGACAGGGACGCTACCCTACGAGCAGTACTTC.